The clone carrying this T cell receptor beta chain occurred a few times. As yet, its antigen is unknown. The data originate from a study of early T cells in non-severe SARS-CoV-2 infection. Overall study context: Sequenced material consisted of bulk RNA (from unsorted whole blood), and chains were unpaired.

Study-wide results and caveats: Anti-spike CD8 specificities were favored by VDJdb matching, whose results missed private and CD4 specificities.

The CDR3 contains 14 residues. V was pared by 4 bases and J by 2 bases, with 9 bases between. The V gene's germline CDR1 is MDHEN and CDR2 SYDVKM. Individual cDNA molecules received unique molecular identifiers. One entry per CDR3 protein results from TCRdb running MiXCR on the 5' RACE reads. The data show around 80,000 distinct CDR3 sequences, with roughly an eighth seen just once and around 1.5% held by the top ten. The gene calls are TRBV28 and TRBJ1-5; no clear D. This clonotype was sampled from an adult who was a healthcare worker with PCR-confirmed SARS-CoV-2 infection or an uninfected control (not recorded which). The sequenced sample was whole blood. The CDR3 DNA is TGTGCCAGCAGTTATGAAAGGGGCAATCAGCCCCAGCATTTT. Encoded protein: CASSYERGNQPQHF.